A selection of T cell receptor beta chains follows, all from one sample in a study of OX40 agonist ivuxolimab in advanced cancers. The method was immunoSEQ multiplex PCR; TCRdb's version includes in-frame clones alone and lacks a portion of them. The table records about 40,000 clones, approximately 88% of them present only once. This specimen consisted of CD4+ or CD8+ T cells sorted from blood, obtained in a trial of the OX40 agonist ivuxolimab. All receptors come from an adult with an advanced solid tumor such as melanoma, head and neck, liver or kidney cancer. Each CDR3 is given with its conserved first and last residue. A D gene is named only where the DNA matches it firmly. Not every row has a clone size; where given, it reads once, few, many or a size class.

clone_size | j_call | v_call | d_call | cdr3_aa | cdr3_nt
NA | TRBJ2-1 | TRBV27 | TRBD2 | CASSPPGLGTYNEQFF | TGTGCCAGCAGTCCTCCGGGACTAGGAACCTACAATGAGCAGTTCTTC
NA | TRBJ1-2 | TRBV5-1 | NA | CASSSVGQDKDHGYTF | TGCGCCAGCAGTTCCGTGGGGCAGGACAAAGACCATGGCTACACCTTC
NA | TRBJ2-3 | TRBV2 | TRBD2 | CASSFPSGLTDTQYF | TGTGCCAGCAGTTTCCCTAGCGGCCTCACAGATACGCAGTATTTT
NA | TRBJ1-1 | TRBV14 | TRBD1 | CASSHPPGQGGTEAFF | TGTGCCAGCAGCCATCCCCCAGGACAGGGTGGAACTGAAGCTTTCTTT
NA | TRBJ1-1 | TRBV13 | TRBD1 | CASSSRTGRDTEAFF | TGTGCCAGCAGCTCGAGGACAGGGCGGGACACTGAAGCTTTCTTT
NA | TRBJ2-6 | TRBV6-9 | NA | CASSHPRVSGANVLTF | TGTGCCAGCAGTCACCCAAGGGTGTCTGGGGCCAACGTCCTGACTTTC
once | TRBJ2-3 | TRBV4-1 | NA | CASSQDDYQSTDTQYF | TGCGCCAGCAGCCAAGATGATTACCAGAGCACAGATACGCAGTATTTT
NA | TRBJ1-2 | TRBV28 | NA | CASSLGRWVVGYTF | TGTGCCAGCAGTTTAGGACGGTGGGTGGTAGGCTACACCTTC
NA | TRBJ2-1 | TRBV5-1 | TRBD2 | CASTRWLTRGSSSYNEQFF | TGCGCCAGCACCCGATGGTTGACCCGCGGGAGTAGCTCCTACAATGAGCAGTTCTTC
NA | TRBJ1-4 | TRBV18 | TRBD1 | CASSQGQGGEKLFF | TGTGCCAGCTCACAGGGACAGGGAGGAGAAAAACTGTTTTTT
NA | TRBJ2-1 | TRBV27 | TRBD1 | CAVTGGNSWEQFF | TGTGCTGTGACAGGGGGCAATTCATGGGAGCAGTTCTTC
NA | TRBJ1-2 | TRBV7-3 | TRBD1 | CASSKRPGTGWDGYTF | TGTGCCAGCAGCAAGCGGCCCGGGACAGGGTGGGATGGCTACACCTTC
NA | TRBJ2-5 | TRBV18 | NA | CASSPSREGMEETQYF | TGTGCCAGCTCACCCTCTCGCGAGGGAATGGAAGAGACCCAGTACTTC
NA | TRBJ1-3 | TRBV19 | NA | CASSSSSGSGNTIYF | TGTGCCAGTAGTAGCTCAAGCGGCTCGGGAAACACCATATATTTT
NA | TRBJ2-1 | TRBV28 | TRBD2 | CASSTSGSSYNEQFF | TGTGCCAGCAGTACTAGCGGGAGCTCCTACAATGAGCAGTTCTTC
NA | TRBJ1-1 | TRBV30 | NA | CAWSVGGFTEAFF | TGTGCCTGGAGTGTAGGCGGTTTCACTGAAGCTTTCTTT
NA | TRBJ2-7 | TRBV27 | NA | CASSLTGPSYEQYF | TGTGCCAGCAGTTTAACCGGACCCTCCTACGAGCAGTACTTC
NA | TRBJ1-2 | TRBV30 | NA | CAWGLPFLDGYTF | TGTGCCTGGGGTCTGCCGTTTCTCGATGGCTACACCTTC
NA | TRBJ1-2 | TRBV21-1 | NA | CASAPDGTDNYGYTF | TGTGCCAGCGCCCCGGACGGGACCGATAACTATGGCTACACCTTC
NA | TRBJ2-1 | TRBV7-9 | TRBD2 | CASSQSGSWADEQFF | TGTGCCAGCAGTCAAAGCGGGAGTTGGGCGGATGAGCAGTTCTTC
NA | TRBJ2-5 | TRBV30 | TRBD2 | CAWERLAGYQETQYF | TGTGCCTGGGAAAGACTAGCGGGATACCAAGAGACCCAGTACTTC
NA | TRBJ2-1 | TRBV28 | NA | CASSLRPIYNEQFF | TGTGCCAGCAGTTTAAGACCGATCTACAATGAGCAGTTCTTC
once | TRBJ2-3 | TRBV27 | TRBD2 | CASSSHGAGPTDTQYF | TGTGCCAGCAGTTCTCACGGAGCGGGACCCACAGATACGCAGTATTTT
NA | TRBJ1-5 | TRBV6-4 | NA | CASSDRVSPQHF | TGTGCCAGCAGTGACAGGGTCTCGCCCCAGCATTTT
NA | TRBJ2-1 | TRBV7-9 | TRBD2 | CASSQLAGGPNEQFF | TGTGCCAGCAGCCAACTAGCGGGAGGTCCTAATGAGCAGTTCTTC
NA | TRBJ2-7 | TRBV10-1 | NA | CASSLVAQGEQYF | TGCGCCAGCAGCCTAGTGGCCCAGGGCGAGCAGTACTTC
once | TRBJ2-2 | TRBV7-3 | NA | CASSLNIRDGNTGELFF | TGTGCCAGCAGCTTAAACATCAGGGATGGGAACACCGGGGAGCTGTTTTTT
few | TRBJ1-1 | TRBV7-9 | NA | CASSTDRRNTEAFF | TGTGCCAGCAGCACAGACAGAAGGAACACTGAAGCTTTCTTT
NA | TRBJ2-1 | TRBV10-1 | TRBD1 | CASSSDRGENEQFF | TGCGCCAGCAGCTCCGACAGGGGGGAGAATGAGCAGTTCTTC